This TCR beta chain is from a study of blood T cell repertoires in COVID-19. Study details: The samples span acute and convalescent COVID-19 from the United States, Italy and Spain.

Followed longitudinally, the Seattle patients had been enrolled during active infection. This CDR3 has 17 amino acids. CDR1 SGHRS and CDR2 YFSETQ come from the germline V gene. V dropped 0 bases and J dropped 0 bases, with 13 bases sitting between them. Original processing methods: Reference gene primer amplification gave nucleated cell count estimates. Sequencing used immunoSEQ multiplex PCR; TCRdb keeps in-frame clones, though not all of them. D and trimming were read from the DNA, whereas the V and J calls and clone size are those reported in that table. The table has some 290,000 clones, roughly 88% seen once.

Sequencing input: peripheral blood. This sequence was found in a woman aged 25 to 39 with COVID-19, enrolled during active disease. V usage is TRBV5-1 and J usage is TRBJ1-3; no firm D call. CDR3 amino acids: CASSLAFVGSSGNTIYF. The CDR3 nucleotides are TGCGCCAGCAGCTTGGCCTTCGTGGGGAGCTCTGGAAACACCATATATTTT.